Given below is one TCR beta chain in context. The CDR3 extends over 14 amino acids. V was trimmed by 1 base and J by 7 bases, leaving 10 bases between them. The germline gives CDR1 MNHEY, CDR2 SVGAGI. Primers for the PCR totalled 60 Vbeta and 13 Jbeta. TCRdb's copy holds only in-frame clones and misses some; the assay was immunoSEQ multiplex PCR. Recorded for this sample: around 210,000 clones. This entry comes from a study of cytomegalovirus exposure and HLA in healthy donors. This clonotype was sampled from a girl aged 2 to 10 in good health and CMV-seropositive. The sample was PBMCs. The chain employs TRBV6-5 and TRBJ1-4, with a tentative D call TRBD1 (6 bases). CDR3 sequence reads: CASSYLGAGEKLFF. CDR3 DNA sequence: TGTGCCAGCAGTTACTTGGGGGCTGGTGAAAAACTGTTTTTT.